This T cell receptor beta chain comes out of a study of T cell repertoires in cytomegalovirus infection. About the research overall: Based on public TCR beta signatures, there were indications of CMV infection and of a matching HLA type.

Study conclusions and caveats: Identification of carriers of CMV plus the relevant HLA was performed using cumulative public TCR beta family frequency. What dominated the ex vivo response were HLA-C-restricted CMV-specific TCR beta clonotypes.

TCRdb re-called the reads through MiXCR, storing one row per CDR3 protein. The profile shows about 89,000 distinct CDR3 sequences, 29% of them singletons. Only one count was recorded for this clonotype. The antigen is undetermined. V lost 2 bases, J lost 6 bases, and 6 bases stayed unmatched. Germline values: CDR1 SNHLY, CDR2 FYNNEI. The length of the CDR3 is 15 residues. V and J are TRBV2 and TRBJ2-1; 8 bases align to TRBD2. The TCR comes from a human donor in good health (CMV status not recorded). Some clones in this sample may be carry-over from other donors' samples. Here the sequenced sample was CD8+ T cells from cultured PBMCs, taken from culture after CMV antigen stimulation. DNA for the CDR3: TGTGCCAGCAGTGAATTCGGGGGGGCCTCCAATGAGCAGTTCTTC. Its protein is CASSEFGGASNEQFF.